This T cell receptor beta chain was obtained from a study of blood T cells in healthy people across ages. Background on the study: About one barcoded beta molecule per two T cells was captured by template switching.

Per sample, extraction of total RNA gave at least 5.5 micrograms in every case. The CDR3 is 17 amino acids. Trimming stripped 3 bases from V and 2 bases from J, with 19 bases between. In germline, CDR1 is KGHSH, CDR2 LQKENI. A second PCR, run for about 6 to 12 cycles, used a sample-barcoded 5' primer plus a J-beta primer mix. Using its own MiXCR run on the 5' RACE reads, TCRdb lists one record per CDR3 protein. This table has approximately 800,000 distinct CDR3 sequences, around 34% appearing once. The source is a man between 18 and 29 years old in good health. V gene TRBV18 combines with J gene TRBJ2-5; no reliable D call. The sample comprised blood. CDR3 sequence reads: CASSPSPVQQKQETQYF. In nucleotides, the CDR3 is TGTGCCAGCTCACCCTCCCCGGTGCAGCAGAAGCAAGAGACCCAGTACTTC.